This is a list of T cell receptor beta chains from one sample in a study of blood T cell repertoires in COVID-19. The data were produced by immunoSEQ multiplex PCR, yet TCRdb's version contains in-frame clones alone and is incomplete. This sample has under 200,000 clones, with about 80% found just once. Sequenced: peripheral blood. These receptors came from a woman in her sixties or seventies with COVID-19, enrolled during active disease. Both conserved end residues are part of each CDR3. The D gene is left open where the match is weak. Clone size is stated in some rows and not others, as once, few, many or a class when expanded.

j_call | v_call | d_call | clone_size | cdr3_nt | cdr3_aa
TRBJ2-7 | TRBV29-1 | . | . | TGCAGCGTCCAGACCGGGACTTACGAGCAGTACTTC | CSVQTGTYEQYF
TRBJ2-1 | TRBV6-5 | . | . | TGTGCCAGCAAAGCACTGCATGAGCAGTTCTTC | CASKALHEQFF
TRBJ1-6 | TRBV2 | TRBD1 | few | TGTGCCAGCAGATTCCAGGGGGTCAATTCACCCCTCCACTTT | CASRFQGVNSPLHF
TRBJ1-1 | TRBV5-1 | . | . | TGCGCCAGCAGCTTGGTGGGGAGCGTAGCTGAAGCTTTCTTT | CASSLVGSVAEAFF
TRBJ2-1 | TRBV4-2 | TRBD2 | once | TGTGCCAGCAGCCCCCTAGCGGGGGGGCTTGTTCCAAATGAGCAGTTCTTC | CASSPLAGGLVPNEQFF
TRBJ1-2 | TRBV2 | . | few | TGTGCCAGCAGTGACAGGGAGGGGGGCTACACCTTC | CASSDREGGYTF
TRBJ1-6 | TRBV25-1 | . | . | TGTGCCAGCCCATCGAAACACAGGGAAATTAATTCACCCCTCCACTTT | CASPSKHREINSPLHF
TRBJ2-7 | TRBV7-2 | TRBD2 | . | TGTGCCAGCAGATCCCTTAGCGGGAGTGGCTACGAGCAGTACTTC | CASRSLSGSGYEQYF
TRBJ1-1 | TRBV29-1 | . | few | TGCAGCGTTGAAGATCGACAGAGCATTGAAGCTTTCTTT | CSVEDRQSIEAFF
TRBJ2-2 | TRBV5-4 | . | . | TGTGCCAGCAGCCGTCTAGGGAACACCGGGGAGCTGTTTTTT | CASSRLGNTGELFF
TRBJ2-7 | TRBV7-9 | . | . | TGTGCCAGCAGCGGGGGACTGGCAGGTGCCTACGAGCAGTACTTC | CASSGGLAGAYEQYF
TRBJ2-3 | TRBV14 | TRBD1 | . | TGTGCCAGCAGCCAAGACAGGGGGCGTAGCACAGATACGCAGTATTTT | CASSQDRGRSTDTQYF
TRBJ2-1 | TRBV18 | TRBD1 | many | TGTGCCAGCTCACCGGGGACAGGGGGTTACAATGAGCAGTTCTTC | CASSPGTGGYNEQFF
TRBJ2-3 | TRBV7-2 | TRBD1 | many | TGTGCCAGCAGCTTACAACAGGGGAACACAGATACGCAGTATTTT | CASSLQQGNTDTQYF
TRBJ2-5 | TRBV24-1 | TRBD1 | . | TGTGCCACCAGTACCGGGACAGGGTACCAAGAGACCCAGTACTTC | CATSTGTGYQETQYF
TRBJ1-2 | TRBV21-1 | . | . | TGTGCCAGCAGCAAATTAAGGGGGAGCTACACCTTC | CASSKLRGSYTF
TRBJ1-2 | TRBV28 | . | . | TGTGCCAGCAGTTTCCCGCCGGCAGGCTATGGCTACACCTTC | CASSFPPAGYGYTF
TRBJ1-2 | TRBV19 | . | . | TGTGCCAGTAGTATACAGGGCGGATATGGCTACACCTTC | CASSIQGGYGYTF
TRBJ1-5 | TRBV2 | . | . | TGTGCCAGCAACCTTGGACAGCTCGCGAGACAGCCCCAGCATTTT | CASNLGQLARQPQHF
TRBJ2-2 | TRBV5-1 | TRBD2 | . | TGCGCCAGCAGCTTGGCTAGCGGGAGACTCGGCACCGGGGAGCTGTTTTTT | CASSLASGRLGTGELFF
TRBJ2-3 | TRBV7-8 | TRBD2 | . | TGTGCCAGCAGCTTTGTGAGCGGGAGGGGCACAGATACGCAGTATTTT | CASSFVSGRGTDTQYF
TRBJ1-1 | TRBV27 | . | . | TGTGCCAGCAAGTTCCTTCCGGGACTGGACACTGAAGCTTTCTTT | CASKFLPGLDTEAFF
TRBJ2-2 | TRBV6-6 | TRBD2 | . | TGTGCCAGCAGTCCCGGACTAGCGGAGGCCCTCAGCACCGGGGAGCTGTTTTTT | CASSPGLAEALSTGELFF
TRBJ1-5 | TRBV9 | . | once | TGTGCCATCGACGAAGGGGGGGACTCCTATAGCAATCAGCCCCAGCATTTT | CAIDEGGDSYSNQPQHF
TRBJ1-5 | TRBV19 | . | once | TGTGCCAGTAGTGGGGGGACTCAGCCCCAGCATTTT | CASSGGTQPQHF
TRBJ1-1 | TRBV29-1 | . | few | TGCAGCGTTGATAGGTTGGGAGTGAACACTGAAGCTTTCTTT | CSVDRLGVNTEAFF
TRBJ2-7 | TRBV9 | TRBD2 | . | TGTGCCAGCACTCCTAGCGGGAGTCGATCCGAGCAGTACTTC | CASTPSGSRSEQYF
TRBJ1-2 | TRBV27 | . | few | TGTGCCAGCAGTAGATACGGACAGACCAACTATGGCTACACCTTC | CASSRYGQTNYGYTF
TRBJ2-5 | TRBV2 | . | . | TGTGCCAGCATCCCCAAAAGGGCAGGGATTCAAGAGACCCAGTACTTC | CASIPKRAGIQETQYF
TRBJ1-3 | TRBV30 | . | few | TGTGCCTGGAGTCGGGGGGACTCTGGAAACACCATATATTTT | CAWSRGDSGNTIYF
TRBJ1-1 | TRBV14 | . | . | TGTGCCAGCAGCCAAGATATCGGGGGGTGGAACACTGAAGCTTTCTTT | CASSQDIGGWNTEAFF
TRBJ1-4 | TRBV11-1 | . | . | TGTGCCAGCAGCCTCGTCGCCGGGGTTGGAAAACTGTTTTTT | CASSLVAGVGKLFF
TRBJ2-2 | TRBV9 | . | . | TGTGCCAGCAGCGTCCAGTTTTACGCGAACACCGGGGAGCTGTTTTTT | CASSVQFYANTGELFF